The 23 T cell receptor beta chains reported below all come from one sample, sequenced in a study of blood T cell repertoires in COVID-19 (dated by TCRdb to the early 2020s). The library was obtained by the immunoSEQ multiplex PCR assay. Drawn from immuneACCESS, this table holds only the in-frame rearrangements with V and J called that TCRdb kept. Clones are partly lost; checked studies trace under half to an unresolved V gene and leave the rest unexplained. This sample gives 130,000 or so clones in total; approximately 84% of them show up just once. The ten largest clonotypes hold roughly 15% of the sample. The sample consisted of peripheral blood. The source of these receptors is a woman older than 75 with acute or convalescent COVID-19.

The genes are TRBV19 and TRBJ1-5; the D is unclear. This CDR3 is built from 16 residues. The V end lost 3 bases, the J end lost 2 bases, and 14 bases lay between the germline ends. CDR1 and CDR2 (germline): LNHDA, SQIVND (reference sequence). The CDR3 region has the DNA TGTGCCAGTAGTATGTCAGATGGACTCGGCAATCAGCCCCAGCATTTT. Its protein product is CASSMSDGLGNQPQHF.

The genes are TRBV13 and TRBJ2-1, with 9 bases aligning to TRBD2. The CDR3 has 16 amino acids. Germline V lookup: CDR1 PRHDT, CDR2 FYEKMQ (reference sequence). The V and J ends lost 10 bases and 4 bases, in that order; junction bases with no gene match: 14. CDR3 bases: TGTGCCATCTCACGGGCTAGCGGGATCCCGTACAATGAGCAGTTCTTC. Translation: CAISRASGIPYNEQFF.

V is TRBV2 and J is TRBJ1-4; the D gene is possibly TRBD1 (6 bases). The V end lost 7 bases, the J end lost 5 bases, and 11 bases lay between the germline ends. Germline V gives CDR1 SNHLY, CDR2 FYNNEI. The CDR3 runs 13 residues. CDR3 loop: CASIQGFNEKLFF. The CDR3 DNA follows: TGTGCCAGCATTCAGGGGTTCAATGAAAAACTGTTTTTT. Full variable domain (missing parts from reference TRBV2 and TRBJ1-4): EPEVTQTPSHQVTQMGQEVILRCVPISNHLYFYWYRQILGQKVEFLVSFYNNEISEKSEIFDDQFSVERPDGSNFTLKIRSTKLEDSAMYFCASIQGFNEKLFFGSGTQLSVL.

The chain links TRBV11-3 to TRBJ1-3; maybe TRBD1 (6 bases). The germline gives CDR1 SGHNT, CDR2 YENEEA. The CDR3 is 18 residues long. V lost 1 base and J 0 bases, leaving 16 bases between the germline ends. CDR3 in amino acids: CASSLGGGRGRSGNTIYF. For the CDR3, the DNA is TGTGCCAGCAGCTTAGGGGGGGGCAGGGGCCGCTCTGGAAACACCATATATTTT.

In this sample, this clone turned up a few times. This sample includes further DNA sequences coding for the same CDR3. The chain links TRBV5-1 to TRBJ2-7; D not resolved. The V gene's germline CDR1 is SGHRS and CDR2 YFSETQ. Deletions cut 0 bases from V and 0 bases from J, with 7 bases between. CDR3 length equals 14 residues. The CDR3 nucleotides read TGCGCCAGCAGCTTGGCCGTCAGCTCCTACGAGCAGTACTTC. This gives the protein CASSLAVSSYEQYF.

The V and J genes are TRBV7-8 and TRBJ1-1; D perhaps matches TRBD1 (5 bases). Looked up from germline, CDR1 is SGHVS and CDR2 is FQNEAQ. Trimming pared 2 bases from V and 1 base from J, leaving 14 bases between. This CDR3 spans 16 amino acids. CDR3 bases: TGTGCCAGCAGCTTATTTCAGGGTCGAAGGAACACTGAAGCTTTCTTT. Translating gives CASSLFQGRRNTEAFF.

This chain connects TRBV2 to TRBJ2-1, with no clear D. Germline V gives CDR1 SNHLY, CDR2 FYNNEI. The CDR3 contains 14 residues. V was cut by 2 bases and J by 9 bases, with 14 bases left in between. The CDR3 bases are TGTGCCAGCAGTGAACGAGGCTCCACGATTGAGCAGTTCTTC. Its protein is CASSERGSTIEQFF. Full variable domain (missing parts from reference TRBV2 and TRBJ2-1): EPEVTQTPSHQVTQMGQEVILRCVPISNHLYFYWYRQILGQKVEFLVSFYNNEISEKSEIFDDQFSVERPDGSNFTLKIRSTKLEDSAMYFCASSERGSTIEQFFGPGTRLTVL.

The V gene is TRBV11-2, the J gene TRBJ2-3; D might be TRBD1 (6 bases). The CDR3 is 16 residues long. V dropped 5 bases and J dropped 0 bases, with 15 bases sitting between them. The germline V gene has CDR1 SGHAT and CDR2 FQNNGV. CDR3 sequence: CASSHFGQSSTDTQYF. The DNA for the CDR3 is TGTGCCAGCAGCCACTTCGGACAGTCTAGCACAGATACGCAGTATTTT.

The V call is TRBV6-6, the J call TRBJ1-2; weak D call: TRBD1 (6 bases). Germline CDR1 reads MNHNY; CDR2 reads SVGAGI (reference sequence). The CDR3 has 17 residues. The V gene lost 5 bases and the J gene lost 4 bases, with 23 bases spanning the gap. CDR3 region: CASSPILVRGVGYGYTF. The CDR3 DNA reads as TGTGCCAGCAGTCCTATACTGGTCAGGGGCGTAGGCTATGGCTACACCTTC.

This chain links TRBV5-1 with TRBJ1-4, with D possibly matching TRBD1 (5 bases). V was cut by 0 bases and J by 5 bases, with 11 bases left in between. Germline assignment: CDR1 SGHRS and CDR2 YFSETQ. The CDR3 consists of 15 residues. The CDR3 sequence is CASSLEGNMNEKLFF. CDR3 nucleotides: TGCGCCAGCAGCTTGGAGGGGAACATGAATGAAAAACTGTTTTTT.

The gene calls are TRBV7-9 and TRBJ1-2; possibly TRBD1 for D (5 bases). The germline V gene has CDR1 SEHNR and CDR2 FQNEAQ (reference sequence). The V end was cut by 5 bases, the J end by 5 bases, with 9 bases between. The CDR3 has 12 amino acids. CDR3 protein: CASSTDSYGYTF. DNA for the CDR3: TGTGCCAGCAGCACCGACAGTTATGGCTACACCTTC.

This clone was found a few times. This chain links TRBV19 with TRBJ1-6, with D possibly being TRBD1 (6 bases). V lost 11 bases to trimming and J lost 4 bases, with 18 bases between them. Germline CDR1 and CDR2: LNHDA and SQIVND (reference sequence). The CDR3 runs to 15 residues. The chain's CDR3 is CACKTGTRYNSPLHF. The CDR3 DNA is TGTGCCTGCAAGACCGGGACACGATATAATTCACCCCTCCACTTT.

The chain joins TRBV7-2 to TRBJ1-1; D remains unclear. There are 16 residues in the CDR3. Per germline, CDR1 SGHTA and CDR2 FQGNSA. With 4 bases removed from V and 0 bases from J, the gap between germline ends came to 15 bases. The CDR3 is CASSYSGRAMNTEAFF. CDR3 coding DNA: TGTGCCAGCAGCTATAGTGGGCGAGCCATGAACACTGAAGCTTTCTTT. The full variable domain, completed using reference TRBV7-2 and TRBJ1-1, is GAGVSQSPSNKVTEKGKDVELRCDPISGHTALYWYRQSLGQGLEFLIYFQGNSAPDKSGLPSDRFSAERTGGSVSTLTIQRTQQEDSAVYLCASSYSGRAMNTEAFFGQGTRLTVV.

A note on this clone: With a far larger clone one base away, a read error is the likely cause. The chain has TRBV10-2 and TRBJ1-5, with D maybe TRBD1 (6 bases). The germline gives CDR1 WSHSY, CDR2 SAAADI. This CDR3 comprises 13 residues. Trimming removed 4 bases from V and 7 bases from J, with 11 bases in between. The CDR3 bases are TGCGCCAGCAGTGTGGGGGCACGGCAGCCCCAGCATTTT. Its translation: CASSVGARQPQHF.

The rearrangement uses TRBV18 and TRBJ1-3; the D is unclear. Per the germline V gene, CDR1 is KGHSH and CDR2 is LQKENI. This CDR3 region has 11 residues. V lost 6 bases and J lost 8, with 8 bases in between. The CDR3 nucleotides read TGTGCCAGCTCCGGGCGGGACACCATATATTTT. This encodes CASSGRDTIYF.

The V and J genes are TRBV18 and TRBJ2-2, with 7 bases fitting TRBD2. This CDR3 is 13 amino acids long. Germline V gives CDR1 KGHSH, CDR2 LQKENI. Losses at the gene ends were 1 base for V and 14 bases for J; bases not matched to a gene: 7. The CDR3 DNA is TGTGCCAGCTCACCACTTGAGACTAGCCTCCTGTTTTTT. It codes for CASSPLETSLLFF. Complete variable domain (other parts from reference TRBV18 and TRBJ2-2): NAGVMQNPRHLVRRRGQEARLRCSPMKGHSHVYWYRQLPEEGLKFMVYLQKENIIDESGMPKERFSAEFPKEGPSILRIQQVVRGDSAAYFCASSPLETSLLFFGEGSRLTVL.

This sequence joins TRBV6-5 and TRBJ1-5; D not resolved. Germline values: CDR1 MNHEY, CDR2 SVGAGI. The ends were cut back, 6 bases at V and 5 bases at J, with 11 bases in the middle. The length of the CDR3 is 13 residues. CDR3 bases: TGTGCCAGCAGACCGGCCGGGGATCAGCCCCAGCATTTT. Its protein product is CASRPAGDQPQHF.

The V gene is TRBV5-1, the J gene TRBJ2-7, with D maybe TRBD1 (6 bases). V lost 4 bases to trimming and J lost 2 bases, with 10 bases between them. Per germline, CDR1 SGHRS and CDR2 YFSETQ. The CDR3 is 13 residues long. The CDR3 loop reads CASSRQEPYEQYF. CDR3 bases: TGCGCCAGCAGCCGACAGGAACCCTACGAGCAGTACTTC.

This rearrangement joins TRBV11-2 to TRBJ1-3, with a possible D match to TRBD1 (6 bases). Trimming left V 1 base short and J 2 bases short, with 12 bases between. This CDR3 comprises 16 residues. The V gene's germline CDR1 is SGHAT and CDR2 FQNNGV. The CDR3 here is CASSLGSQGPGNTIYF. The CDR3 DNA sequence: TGTGCCAGCAGCTTAGGGTCACAGGGTCCTGGAAACACCATATATTTT.

The rearrangement links TRBV19 to TRBJ2-7; D might be TRBD1 (6 bases). The germline V gene has CDR1 LNHDA and CDR2 SQIVND (reference sequence). V dropped 7 bases and J dropped 8 bases, with 24 bases sitting between them. CDR3 size: 15 residues. The CDR3 DNA reads as TGTGCCAGTATAACCGGGGACACCTTCCTACTGAAGCAGTACTTC. Amino acid sequence: CASITGDTFLLKQYF.

In this sample, this clone turned up a few times. V and J are TRBV6-6 and TRBJ1-1, with D possibly being TRBD1 (5 bases). The CDR3 totals 13 residues. Germline V gene data show CDR1 as MNHNY and CDR2 as SVGAGI (reference sequence). Trimming took 5 bases from V and 1 from J, leaving 8 bases between them. CDR3 sequence reads: CASSDGQNTEAFF. In nucleotides, the CDR3 is TGTGCCAGCAGTGACGGACAGAACACTGAAGCTTTCTTT.

V and J are TRBV6-5 and TRBJ2-3, with TRBD2 matching 8 bases. V was pared by 6 bases and J by 3 bases, with 8 bases of the junction left unmatched. The CDR3 runs to 15 residues. CDR1 is MNHEY, CDR2 SVGAGI, per germline. Here the CDR3 reads CASSDRGGRTDTQYF. CDR3 DNA sequence: TGTGCCAGCAGCGACCGGGGGGGCAGGACAGATACGCAGTATTTT.

The genes are TRBV7-2 and TRBJ2-7; weak D call: TRBD1 (6 bases). The CDR3 covers 16 residues. CDR1 is SGHTA and CDR2 is FQGNSA in the germline V gene. V was cut by 2 bases and J by 1 base, with 15 bases left in between. Here the CDR3 reads CASSLMATQGSYEQYF. The DNA for the CDR3 is TGTGCCAGCAGCTTAATGGCCACTCAGGGGTCCTACGAGCAGTACTTC.